The clone carrying this TCR beta chain was counted a single time. In the original processing: Reference gene primer amplification in the assay estimated nucleated cell counts. The protocol was immunoSEQ multiplex PCR, while the TCRdb copy is restricted to in-frame clones and leaves out a portion. V, J and clone size are taken as reported in that table, and D and trimming were inferred from the DNA itself. The sample has tens of thousands of clones, about 85% seen once; the top ten hold under 60%. This sample was taken from a study of blood T cell repertoires in COVID-19. Overall study context: The United States, Italy and Spain supplied acute and convalescent COVID-19 samples. The cDNA or gDNA used as material had been derived from T cells, B-cell-depleted T cells, or PBMCs.

This sequence was found in a man in his forties or fifties with active or convalescent COVID-19. The sequenced material came from peripheral blood.

Here the CDR3 reads CASSPRIDRYYNEQFF. The DNA of the CDR3 is TGTGCCAGCAGCCCCCGGATTGACAGATACTACAATGAGCAGTTCTTC. The genes are TRBV27 and TRBJ2-1; D might be TRBD1 (5 bases). Germline V gene lookup returns CDR1 MNHEY and CDR2 SMNVEV (reference sequence). Deletions cut 6 bases from V and 3 bases from J, with 18 bases between. The CDR3 consists of 16 residues.